This note documents a single T cell receptor (beta chain) sequence. Its antigen is still unknown. The CDR3 contains 14 residues. CDR1 and CDR2 from the germline V gene are MNHEY and SVGEGT. Amplification of TCR alpha and beta CDR3 regions from RNA used iRepertoire nested multiplex PCR. Tissue mRNA or PBMC total RNA, roughly 100-400 ng, went into one-step reverse transcription and amplification. MiXCR, applied by TCRdb to the multiplex PCR reads, yields one record per CDR3 protein. The sample lists over 100,000 distinct CDR3 sequences; 25% to 30% were seen once. These data belong to a study of glioma-infiltrating T cells. Points from the study as a whole: Above-expected tissue-blood divergence occurred in all gliomas, most in low-grade ones. Very few CDR3 sequences were shared between tissue and blood.

The sample was glioma tissue, nonneoplastic brain tissue, or PBMCs (not recorded which). This sequence was found in a human donor with low-grade glioma or glioblastoma, undergoing nonglioma brain surgery, or in good health (not recorded which). This chain uses TRBV6-2 or TRBV6-3 with TRBJ1-5; TRBD1 is a possible D gene (6 bases). The CDR3 loop reads CVSSYGGGNQPQHF. CDR3 nucleotide sequence: TGTGTTAGCAGTTACGGAGGGGGGAATCAGCCCCAGCATTTT.